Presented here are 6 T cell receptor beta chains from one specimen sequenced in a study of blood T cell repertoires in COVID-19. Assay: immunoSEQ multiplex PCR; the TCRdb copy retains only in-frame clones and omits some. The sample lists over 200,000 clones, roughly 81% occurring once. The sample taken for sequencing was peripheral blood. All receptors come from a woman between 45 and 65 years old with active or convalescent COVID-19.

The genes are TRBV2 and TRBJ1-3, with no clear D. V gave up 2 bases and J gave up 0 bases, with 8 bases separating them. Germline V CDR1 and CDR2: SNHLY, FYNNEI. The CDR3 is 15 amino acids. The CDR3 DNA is TGTGCCAGCAGTGAAAGTGGCTTCTCTGGAAACACCATATATTTT. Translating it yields CASSESGFSGNTIYF.

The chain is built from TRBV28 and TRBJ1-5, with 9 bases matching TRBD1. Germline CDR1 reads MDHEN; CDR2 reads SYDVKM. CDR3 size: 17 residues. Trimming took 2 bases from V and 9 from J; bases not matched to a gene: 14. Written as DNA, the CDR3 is TGTGCCAGCAGTTTAACTCGCGGGACAGGGTTATTTCGGCCCCAGCATTTT. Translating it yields CASSLTRGTGLFRPQHF.

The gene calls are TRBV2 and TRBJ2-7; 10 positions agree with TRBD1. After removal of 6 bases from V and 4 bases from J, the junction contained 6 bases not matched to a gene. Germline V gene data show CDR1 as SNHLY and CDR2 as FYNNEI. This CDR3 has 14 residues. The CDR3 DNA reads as TGTGCCAGCAGAACCGGGACAGGGGTATACGAGCAGTACTTC. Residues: CASRTGTGVYEQYF.

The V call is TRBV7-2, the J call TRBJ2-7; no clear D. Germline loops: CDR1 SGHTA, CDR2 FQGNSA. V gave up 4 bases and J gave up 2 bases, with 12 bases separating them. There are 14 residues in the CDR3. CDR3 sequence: CASSSSNSAYEQYF. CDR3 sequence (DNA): TGTGCCAGCAGCTCTAGTAACTCCGCCTACGAGCAGTACTTC.

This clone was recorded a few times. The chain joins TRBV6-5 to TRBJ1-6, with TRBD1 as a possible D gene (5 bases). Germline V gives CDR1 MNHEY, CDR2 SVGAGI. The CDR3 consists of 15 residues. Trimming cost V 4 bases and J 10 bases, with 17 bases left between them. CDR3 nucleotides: TGTGCCAGCAGTTCCGTAGGACGGAGGGGATCACCCCTCCACTTT. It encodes CASSSVGRRGSPLHF.

The CDR3 DNA is TGTGCCAGCAGTTTAACAGCGGGGACAGGGGGCGGTGAAAAACTGTTTTTT. Amino acids: CASSLTAGTGGGEKLFF. The rearrangement joins TRBV28 to TRBJ1-4, with 12 bases aligning to TRBD1. This CDR3 is 17 amino acids long. V shed 2 bases, J shed 7 bases, and the junction held 8 bases outside the gene matches. Per germline, CDR1 MDHEN and CDR2 SYDVKM.